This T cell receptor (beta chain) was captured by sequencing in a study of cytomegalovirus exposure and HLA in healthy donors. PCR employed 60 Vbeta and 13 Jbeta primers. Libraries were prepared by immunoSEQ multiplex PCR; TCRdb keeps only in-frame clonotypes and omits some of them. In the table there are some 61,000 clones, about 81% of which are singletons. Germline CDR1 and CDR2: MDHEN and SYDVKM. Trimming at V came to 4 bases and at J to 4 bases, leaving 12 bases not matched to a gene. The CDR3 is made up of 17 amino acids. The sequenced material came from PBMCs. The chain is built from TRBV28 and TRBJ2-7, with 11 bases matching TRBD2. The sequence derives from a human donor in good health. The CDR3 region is CASSYVIAGGLKYEQYF. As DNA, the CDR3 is TGTGCCAGCAGTTATGTAATAGCGGGGGGGCTTAAGTACGAGCAGTACTTC.